These T cell receptor beta chains were read from a single sample in a study of PD-L1 blockade in urothelial cancer. The repertoire was sequenced with immunoSEQ multiplex PCR; TCRdb's copy has only in-frame clones and lacks some. The sample yields fewer than 50,000 clones, around 80% seen once. The material was PBMCs, obtained around atezolizumab (anti-PD-L1) treatment. Receptors were obtained from a man between 65 and 85 years old with urothelial cancer. Both conserved end residues are part of each CDR3.

J: TRBJ2-7
V: TRBV7-6
CDR3: CASSPEASRSYEQYF

J: TRBJ1-1
V: TRBV15
CDR3: CATSVPGTNTEAFF

J: TRBJ2-1
V: TRBV7-3
CDR3: CASSASGSGVNEQFF

J: TRBJ2-3
V: TRBV4-2
CDR3: CASSSGLAGGFSTDTQYF

J: TRBJ1-2
V: TRBV7-2
CDR3: CASSSRTGSYGYTF

J: TRBJ1-5
V: TRBV19
CDR3: CASSSDRGRLEPQHF

J: TRBJ1-3
V: TRBV10-3
CDR3: CAIMKASGSSGNTIYF

J: TRBJ1-1
V: TRBV5-1
CDR3: CASSLTGGTTEAFF

J: TRBJ2-7
V: TRBV19
CDR3: CASSNGQGYEQYF

J: TRBJ2-3
V: TRBV6-4
CDR3: CASRKPGQGAHADTQYF

J: TRBJ2-7
V: TRBV28
CDR3: CASTPGRGLGHEQYF

J: TRBJ1-2
V: TRBV7-9
CDR3: CASSLGGQGANYGYTF

J: TRBJ2-4
V: TRBV7-9
CDR3: CASSLEGGQYF

J: TRBJ2-1
V: TRBV9
CDR3: CASSLISGGEYNEQFF

J: TRBJ1-1
V: TRBV4-1
CDR3: CASSQGRATGLHTEAFF

J: TRBJ2-5
V: TRBV7-6
CDR3: CASSLAGGGETQYF

J: TRBJ2-3
V: TRBV28
CDR3: CASSPAGGLNTDTQYF

J: TRBJ1-5
V: TRBV7-2
CDR3: CASSLESGGAQPQHF

J: TRBJ2-7
V: TRBV14
CDR3: CASSQRSEQYF

J: TRBJ2-7
V: TRBV28
CDR3: CASSSLTLVREQYF

J: TRBJ2-5
V: TRBV5-6
CDR3: CASSSREGGYQETQYF

J: TRBJ1-2
V: TRBV5-5
CDR3: CASSLTSGQTTYGYTF

J: TRBJ1-4
V: TRBV27
CDR3: CASSLNRDEKLFF

J: TRBJ1-1
V: TRBV5-1
CDR3: CASGPTAGGSEAFF

J: TRBJ2-3
V: TRBV5-1
CDR3: CASSLRLTEVGTDTQYF

J: TRBJ1-2
V: TRBV15
CDR3: CATSGQGGGYTF

J: TRBJ1-3
V: TRBV18
CDR3: CASSLSDTIYF

J: TRBJ1-1
V: TRBV19
CDR3: CASSIPLEAEAFF

J: TRBJ1-3
V: TRBV5-4
CDR3: CASSLATGSDSGNTIYF

J: TRBJ1-6
V: TRBV5-1
CDR3: CASSVDKLNSPLHF

J: TRBJ2-6
V: TRBV15
CDR3: CATSRVLGTASGANVLTF

J: TRBJ2-5
V: TRBV9
CDR3: CASSGTPFPQETQYF

J: TRBJ2-7
V: TRBV27
CDR3: CASRGTGGGYEQYF

J: TRBJ1-3
V: TRBV27
CDR3: CASSITGGSGNTIYF

J: TRBJ2-6
V: TRBV30
CDR3: CACNPRGPASGANVLTF

J: TRBJ2-7
V: TRBV4-2
CDR3: CASSQDRELEQYF

J: TRBJ2-1
V: TRBV4-3
CDR3: CASSPRGSGVGIEQFF

J: TRBJ2-7
V: TRBV5-6
CDR3: CASSLPGQGAREQYF

J: TRBJ1-2
V: TRBV7-9
CDR3: CASSPSGRGSNYGYTF

J: TRBJ1-4
V: TRBV5-1
CDR3: CASGLQAPPEKLFF